Included here is one TCR beta chain sequence, with context. The data derive from a study of cytomegalovirus exposure and HLA in healthy donors. With 60 Vbeta and 13 Jbeta primers, the PCR was carried out. Clones were read by immunoSEQ multiplex PCR, and TCRdb kept only the in-frame ones, dropping some. The table has roughly 100,000 clones, roughly 79% seen once. Germline V CDR1 and CDR2: SGDLS, YYNGEE. The germline V and J ends were trimmed by 3 bases and 9 bases, with 15 bases remaining between them. The CDR3 has 13 residues. Sequenced sample: PBMCs. This clonotype originated in a man aged 35 to 55 in good health and CMV-seronegative. The V gene is TRBV9, the J gene TRBJ1-1; possibly TRBD1 for D (5 bases). CDR3 sequence: CASSAEGHIQAFF. The CDR3 coding sequence is TGTGCCAGCAGCGCGGAGGGGCACATACAAGCTTTCTTT.